This T cell receptor beta chain was identified during a study of blood T cell repertoires in COVID-19. Study information: The United States, Italy and Spain were the sources of the acute and convalescent COVID-19 samples. From T cells, B-cell-depleted T cells, or PBMCs came the material, which was cDNA or gDNA.

Per the original methods: Amplification of reference gene primers provided the estimated nucleated cell counts. Using immunoSEQ multiplex PCR, the repertoire was profiled, and TCRdb retains in-frame clones only, with some absent. V and J calls and clone size are those listed in that table; D and trimming were worked out from the DNA. The repertoire holds 45,000 to 75,000 clones, with just over 85% as singletons. Germline V lookup: CDR1 SEHNR, CDR2 FQNEAQ (reference sequence). After removal of 1 base from V and 3 bases from J, the junction contained 10 bases not matched to a gene. The CDR3 has 18 amino acids.

This rearrangement joins TRBV7-9 to TRBJ1-4, with 8 bases matching TRBD1. The TCR was taken from a man in his fifties or sixties with acute or convalescent COVID-19. Sample: peripheral blood. The CDR3 nucleotides read TGTGCCAGCAGCTTAGTGTCAGGGGGCTTTGGGGCTAATGAAAAACTGTTTTTT. It specifies CASSLVSGGFGANEKLFF.